What follows are 30 T cell receptor beta chains derived from one specimen sequenced in a study of shared clonotypes between healthy human individuals. In the naive CD8 group, cells lacked CD45RO and were positively selected for CCR7, so terminally differentiated effector memory CD45RA+ cells were left out. TCRdb keeps only in-frame clones here, not all; method: immunoSEQ multiplex PCR. The data contain almost 700,000 clones, under 95% of them singletons. Sequenced sample: naive CD8+ T cells sorted from blood. Receptor source: a man aged 30-40 years in good health.

A few counts support this clone. The J gene is TRBJ2-2, the V gene TRBV13; either TRBD1 or TRBD2 may fit D (5 bases each). Germline lookup yields CDR1 PRHDT and CDR2 FYEKMQ (reference sequence). This CDR3 is built from 14 residues. V dropped 5 bases and J dropped 10 bases, with 17 bases sitting between them. The CDR3 DNA sequence: TGTGCCAGCAGCCTCTGGGACGGCAAGGAGGAGCTGTTTTTT. Translating gives CASSLWDGKEELFF.

The rearrangement uses TRBV27 and TRBJ2-1; 13 positions agree with TRBD2. This CDR3 has 16 amino acids. Per germline, CDR1 MNHEY and CDR2 SMNVEV (reference sequence). The V and J ends lost 3 bases and 5 bases, in that order; junction bases with no gene match: 4. The CDR3 sequence: CASSFPLAGGNNEQFF. The CDR3 bases are TGTGCCAGCAGTTTCCCACTAGCGGGAGGGAACAATGAGCAGTTCTTC.

The rearrangement joins TRBV15 to TRBJ2-1; D is perhaps TRBD1 (6 bases). Trimming removed 3 bases from V and 4 bases from J, with 13 bases in between. This CDR3 region has 15 residues. Germline values: CDR1 LNHNV, CDR2 YYDKDF (reference sequence). The CDR3 bases are TGTGCCACCAGCAGCGACTCGGACAGTTACAATGAGCAGTTCTTC. This sequence encodes CATSSDSDSYNEQFF.

The V call is TRBV29-1, the J call TRBJ2-6; D is unresolved. The CDR3 runs 14 residues. The ends were cut back, 5 bases at V and 1 base at J, with 9 bases in the middle. CDR1 and CDR2 (germline): SQVTM, ANQGSEA. The CDR3 bases are TGCAGCGTTAATCAGGTGTCTGGGGCCAACGTCCTGACTTTC. Translation: CSVNQVSGANVLTF.

The V and J genes are TRBV19 and TRBJ2-7; D not resolved. Deletions cut 3 bases from V and 0 bases from J, with 21 bases between. Looked up from germline, CDR1 is LNHDA and CDR2 is SQIVND (reference sequence). CDR3 length: 18 residues. CDR3 region: CASSIRAPERSGSYEQYF. In DNA form, the CDR3 reads TGTGCCAGTAGTATCCGGGCCCCAGAACGTTCGGGCTCCTACGAGCAGTACTTC.

The gene calls are TRBV19 and TRBJ1-5; D is undetermined. The CDR3 contains 17 residues. Germline V gives CDR1 LNHDA, CDR2 SQIVND (reference sequence). The V end lost 6 bases, the J end lost 0 bases, and 18 bases lay between the germline ends. Here the CDR3 DNA reads TGTGCCAGTAGAACCCACTCAGGACCTTATAGCAATCAGCCCCAGCATTTT. Translation: CASRTHSGPYSNQPQHF.

The rearrangement links TRBV2 to TRBJ1-2; D is unclear. Trimming cost V 6 bases and J 7 bases, with 15 bases left between them. Germline V gene sequence: CDR1 SNHLY, CDR2 FYNNEI. The CDR3 has 13 residues. The CDR3 DNA reads as TGTGCCAGCAGGGAAAGGAGGAGGGTTGGCTACACCTTC. This gives the protein CASRERRRVGYTF.

The chain couples TRBV6-6 to TRBJ2-2, with 7 bases matching TRBD1. Looked up from germline, CDR1 is MNHNY and CDR2 is SVGAGI (reference sequence). The J segment lost 7 bases and the V segment lost 6 bases, leaving 11 bases of the junction unmatched. The CDR3 is made up of 15 amino acids. The CDR3 is CASSYDRESGGELFF. DNA for the CDR3: TGTGCCAGCAGCTATGACAGGGAGAGTGGCGGGGAGCTGTTTTTT.

This clone was detected once. The rearrangement uses TRBV9 and TRBJ2-7; TRBD1 agrees at 10 bases. This CDR3 spans 16 amino acids. The germline V gene has CDR1 SGDLS and CDR2 YYNGEE. The V gene end was trimmed by 4 bases and the J gene end by 3 bases; junction bases not matched to a gene: 10. The DNA of the CDR3 is TGTGCCAGCAGCACCCGGGACAGGGGACTGGACTACGAGCAGTACTTC. This gives the protein CASSTRDRGLDYEQYF.

J is TRBJ2-5 and V is TRBV29-1; D unresolved. The germline V gene encodes CDR1 SQVTM and CDR2 ANQGSEA. Trimming pared 7 bases from V and 5 bases from J, leaving 20 bases between. The CDR3 has 14 residues. CDR3 residues: CSALSRELEETQYF. Here the CDR3 DNA reads TGCAGCGCCCTTTCACGTGAGCTGGAGGAGACCCAGTACTTC.

This chain uses TRBV19 with TRBJ1-1; D perhaps matches TRBD1 (5 bases). Trimming pared 2 bases from V and 1 base from J, leaving 11 bases between. The germline CDR1 and CDR2 sequences are LNHDA and SQIVND (reference sequence). The CDR3 totals 15 residues. CDR3 coding DNA: TGTGCCAGTAGTATAAGCGGGGCCGGGAACACTGAAGCTTTCTTT. Residues: CASSISGAGNTEAFF.

The rearrangement links TRBV18 to TRBJ2-7; D remains unclear. Germline CDR1 and CDR2: KGHSH and LQKENI. The V gene lost 3 bases and the J gene lost 1 base, with 13 bases spanning the gap. The CDR3 is made up of 15 amino acids. CDR3 sequence: CASSPSGFGSYEQYF. In nucleotides, the CDR3 is TGTGCCAGCTCACCCTCAGGATTCGGTTCCTACGAGCAGTACTTC. The variable domain in full, completed from reference TRBV18 and TRBJ2-7, reads NAGVMQNPRHLVRRRGQEARLRCSPMKGHSHVYWYRQLPEEGLKFMVYLQKENIIDESGMPKERFSAEFPKEGPSILRIQQVVRGDSAAYFCASSPSGFGSYEQYFGPGTRLTVT.

The V and J genes are TRBV5-6 and TRBJ2-5, with D uncertain. The length of the CDR3 is 15 residues. Trimming removed 1 base at V and 4 bases at J, with 14 bases between. Germline values: CDR1 SGHDT, CDR2 YYEEEE. CDR3 residues: CASSLSFRGGETQYF. In nucleotides, the CDR3 is TGTGCCAGCAGCTTGTCGTTTCGTGGTGGAGAGACCCAGTACTTC.

The chain is built from TRBV6-1 and TRBJ1-5; D is undetermined. The CDR3 spans 11 residues. Germline V lookup: CDR1 MNHNS, CDR2 SASEGT. V gave up 6 bases and J gave up 7 bases, with 7 bases separating them. For the CDR3, the DNA is TGTGCCAGCAGGGGCGGCCAGCCCCAGCATTTT. Protein product: CASRGGQPQHF.

This clone was observed a single time. The chain links TRBV14 to TRBJ1-1; D possibly corresponds to TRBD1 (6 bases). The CDR3 runs to 13 residues. The germline gives CDR1 SGHDN, CDR2 FVKESK. V lost 1 base, J lost 7 bases, and 10 bases lay in between. The CDR3, as DNA: TGTGCCAGCAGCCAAGTTGGGGGCTATGAAGCTTTCTTT. Translated, it gives CASSQVGGYEAFF.

The chain employs TRBV7-9 and TRBJ2-1; 12 nucleotides match TRBD1. Germline V gene sequence: CDR1 SEHNR, CDR2 FQNEAQ (reference sequence). This CDR3 is 15 amino acids long. V lost 3 bases to trimming and J lost 8 bases; unmatched junction nucleotides: 5. The DNA of the CDR3 is TGTGCCAGCAGCTTGGGACAGGGGGCCCTGCATGAGCAGTTCTTC. Translated, it gives CASSLGQGALHEQFF.

The V gene is TRBV18, the J gene TRBJ1-1, with D perhaps matching TRBD1 (5 bases). V shed 6 bases and J shed 1 base, with 33 bases lying between them. The germline V gene has CDR1 KGHSH and CDR2 LQKENI. The CDR3 consists of 21 residues. CDR3 loop: CASSLRGVLSSVGLGNTEAFF. The DNA of the CDR3 is TGTGCCAGCTCCCTACGGGGGGTACTTTCCTCCGTGGGCCTGGGGAACACTGAAGCTTTCTTT.

The gene calls are TRBV19 and TRBJ1-5; no reliable D call. This CDR3 region has 13 residues. The V gene lost 5 bases and the J gene lost 7 bases, with 12 bases spanning the gap. Germline V lookup: CDR1 LNHDA, CDR2 SQIVND (reference sequence). The CDR3 loop is CASSPRDGQPQHF. The CDR3, as DNA: TGTGCCAGTAGTCCCCGGGATGGCCAGCCCCAGCATTTT.

This clone turned up a few times. The chain combines TRBV10-1 with TRBJ2-2; D is undetermined. The CDR3 totals 15 residues. Trimming stripped 1 base from V and 1 base from J, with 7 bases between. Germline loops: CDR1 WNHNN, CDR2 SYGVQD (reference sequence). The CDR3 DNA reads as TGCGCCAGCAGTGAGTGGCACCTGAACACCGGGGAGCTGTTTTTT. Its protein product is CASSEWHLNTGELFF.

The rearrangement joins TRBV6-1 to TRBJ2-2; D gene ambiguous. V was pared by 5 bases and J by 7 bases, with 5 bases between. The CDR3 length is 11 residues. Germline V gives CDR1 MNHNS, CDR2 SASEGT. As DNA, the CDR3 is TGTGCCAGCAGTCCTTTCGGGGAGCTGTTTTTT. Translation gives CASSPFGELFF.

The chain links TRBV11-2 to TRBJ2-3, with 9 nucleotides matching TRBD2. Looked up from germline, CDR1 is SGHAT and CDR2 is FQNNGV. The CDR3 sequence is 15 residues long. The V segment lost 4 bases and the J segment 6 bases; nucleotides outside the gene matches: 8. The CDR3 nucleotides read TGTGCCAGCAGCTCAAGGCTAGCGGGAAAGGATACGCAGTATTTT. Residues: CASSSRLAGKDTQYF.

As concerns this clone: The germline gene is not matched at one end of the junction; a read error may be the cause. The J gene is TRBJ2-7, the V gene TRBV6-1, with TRBD2 matching over 9 bases. The CDR3 length is 14 residues. Germline CDR1 is MNHNS and CDR2 is SASEGT. The CDR3 is CVSKWAGGLTEQYF. DNA for the CDR3: TGTGTCAGCAAATGGGCGGGAGGGTTAACCGAGCAGTACTTC.

This chain uses TRBV4-3 with TRBJ2-1, with D possibly TRBD2 on 5 matching bases. The germline V and J ends were trimmed by 5 bases and 10 bases, with 15 bases remaining between them. This CDR3 has 13 residues. Germline values: CDR1 LGHNA, CDR2 YSLEER. The CDR3 region is CASSDLGRVEQFF. CDR3 DNA sequence: TGCGCCAGCAGCGATCTAGGGCGGGTAGAGCAGTTCTTC.

V usage is TRBV5-4 and J usage is TRBJ2-7; D is unclear. The V gene lost 0 bases and the J gene lost 3 bases, with 4 bases spanning the gap. This CDR3 comprises 12 residues. Looked up from germline, CDR1 is SGHNT and CDR2 is YYREEE (reference sequence). The CDR3 is CASSLGLYEQYF. In nucleotides, the CDR3 is TGTGCCAGCAGCTTGGGTCTCTACGAGCAGTACTTC.

In regard to this clone: One end of the junction varies from germline; a read error may be responsible. CDR3 DNA sequence: TGTGTCAGCAGTGAATCGGTTAGGGATGAGCAGTTCTTC. Its translation is CVSSESVRDEQFF. V gene TRBV25-1 combines with J gene TRBJ2-1; no reliable D call. The CDR3 spans 13 residues. Germline loops: CDR1 MGHDK, CDR2 SYGVNS. The whole variable domain, remainder taken from reference TRBV25-1 and TRBJ2-1, is EADIYQTPRYLVIGTGKKITLECSQTMGHDKMYWYQQDPGMELHLIHYSYGVNSTEKGDLSSESTVSRIRTEHFPLTLESARPSHTSQYLCVSSESVRDEQFFGPGTRLTVL.

The chain uses TRBV19 and TRBJ2-7; 9 nucleotides line up with TRBD2. V was pared by 5 bases and J by 6 bases, with 5 bases of the junction left unmatched. Looked up from germline, CDR1 is LNHDA and CDR2 is SQIVND (reference sequence). The CDR3 has 13 residues. This chain's CDR3 is CASSGGLAAEQYF. CDR3 bases: TGTGCCAGTAGTGGGGGACTAGCAGCCGAGCAGTACTTC.

This clone has a single count. The rearrangement joins TRBV19 to TRBJ2-3; TRBD2 agrees at 10 bases. This CDR3 spans 16 amino acids. With V trimmed by 4 bases and J by 6 bases, 10 bases remained unmatched. Per the germline V gene, CDR1 is LNHDA and CDR2 is SQIVND (reference sequence). In nucleotides, the CDR3 is TGTGCCAGTAGTAGTAGCGGGAGGCCATTAATGGATACGCAGTATTTT. Amino acids: CASSSSGRPLMDTQYF.

The chain couples TRBV7-9 to TRBJ2-7, with a possible D match to TRBD1 (6 bases). Between the trimmed V and J ends, which lost 4 bases and 3 bases, there was a span of 10 bases. The CDR3 totals 13 residues. The V gene's germline CDR1 is SEHNR and CDR2 FQNEAQ (reference sequence). The CDR3 coding sequence is TGTGCCAGCAGCTACCGGGACATCTACGAGCAGTACTTC. Translation gives CASSYRDIYEQYF. Full variable domain (rest looked up from reference TRBV7-9 and TRBJ2-7): DTGVSQNPRHKITKRGQNVTFRCDPISEHNRLYWYRQTLGQGPEFLTYFQNEAQLEKSRLLSDRFSAERPKGSFSTLEIQRTEQGDSAMYLCASSYRDIYEQYFGPGTRLTVT.

This chain links TRBV7-2 with TRBJ1-5, with 7 bases fitting TRBD1. The CDR3 spans 14 residues. The junction had 5 bases not matched to a gene; V was cut back by 5 bases and J by 4 bases. Per the germline V gene, CDR1 is SGHTA and CDR2 is FQGNSA. For the CDR3, the DNA is TGTGCCAGCAGCGAACAGGGGTGGAATCAGCCCCAGCATTTT. This translates into CASSEQGWNQPQHF.

V gene TRBV7-3 combines with J gene TRBJ2-1; 7 bases align to TRBD2. From germline, CDR1 is SGHTA and CDR2 FQGTGA. With 5 bases clipped from V and 6 bases from J, the junction kept 4 bases outside the gene matches. There are 13 residues in the CDR3. The chain's CDR3 is CASSGRAINEQFF. As DNA, the CDR3 is TGTGCCAGCAGCGGGAGGGCCATCAATGAGCAGTTCTTC.